This TCR beta chain was recovered during a study of T cells after posttransplantation cyclophosphamide (dated by TCRdb to about 2016). Study-wide context: The study tracked T cell repertoire reconstitution by TRB sequencing after myeloablative bone marrow transplantation using posttransplantation cyclophosphamide as GVHD prophylaxis. Because TRA and TRB clonality were tightly correlated in 8 or 9 samples, subsequent TCR analyses were focused on TRB only. Samples from around 40 PTCy-treated patients and over 15 related bone marrow donors of those patients were subjected to antigen receptor sequencing. Public TRB sequences were compared against a database of over 3,600 sequences linked to responses to pathogens, tumor antigens, self-antigens and alloantigens. In 3 patients, up to about 3 additional blood samples taken between 2 and 5.2 years after transplant also underwent TRB sequencing, as did pretransplant blood from 4 patients. TRB sequencing was performed on blood from all 35 or so PTCy patients with 1-year posttransplant specimens.

TRB sequencing was run on genomic DNA with either the immunoSEQ assay at survey resolution or the hsTCRB kit. From the authors' description of their analysis: The immunoSEQ software handled initial read processing, and the LymphoSeq R package was used for repertoire analyses. Clonality was computed as 1 minus normalized Shannon entropy, and a Gini coefficient was also calculated for each TRB dataset. Phenotypes of unsorted samples were inferred by mapping TRB sequences from sorted subsets of the recipient or donor onto the same recipient's unsorted samples. Imported from immuneACCESS, the table was reduced by TCRdb to in-frame sequences with V and J called. These copies leave out some clones; in studies compared against another copy, an unresolved V gene accounts for under half, and the cause of the remainder is not known. That table is the source of V, J and clone size, and D and trimming were worked out from the DNA. The table shows approximately 7,500 clones here, with no singletons. In total, the top ten clones hold roughly 20% of the sample.

This clone has ten or more counts. What this receptor recognizes is not known. The sample holds no much larger clone one base away, and base qualities are not on file. Germline trimming amounts to 6 bases on V and 8 bases on J, with 4 as the count of junction bases outside the gene matches. Taken from cysteine to phenylalanine, the CDR3 has 12 residues. Only the CDR3 portion is preserved as DNA: 36 bases, with reading frame beginning at the first base. CDR1 MNHNS and CDR2 SASEGT are derived from the germline V gene. What this sample's treatment or condition label stands for: high-dose cyclophosphamide on days +3 and +4 as single-agent GVHD prophylaxis. PTCy patients received busulfan and fludarabine conditioning, a related or unrelated marrow graft, and cyclophosphamide on days +3 and +4. The PTCy-treated patients were drawn from a prospective, multi-institutional clinical trial. Mononuclear cells from peripheral blood and bone marrow were separated by Ficoll-Hypaque density centrifugation and then cryopreserved.

Overall results and qualifications from the work: Donor-recipient similarity was low at 1-2 months but rose over the first year, and later blood repertoires were often dominated by donor CD8+ memory clones. Across roughly 49 patients, TRB clonality was highly associated with recipient CMV seropositivity and CMV reactivation, and diversity in PTCy patients was similar to diversity in CNI/methotrexate controls. The TRB repertoires of T cells infiltrating skin or the GI tract showed only limited overlap with the TRB repertoires found in blood.

The clonotype comes from a female patient aged 60 or older who received an allogeneic stem cell transplant from an unrelated donor, was CMV-positive, and had acute GVHD only. Following transplantation, part of the T cell population may be supplied by the graft donor rather than the patient. The sequences come from PBMCs, collected 90 to 100 days after allogeneic stem cell transplant with posttransplant cyclophosphamide. This receptor chain uses TRBV6-1 and TRBJ1-2; TRBD1 fits 9 bases in the junction. This receptor carries the CDR3 CASSGTGLGYTF. The nucleotide sequence is TGTGCCAGCAGCGGGACAGGGCTCGGCTACACCTTC.